The present TCR beta chain was sequenced within a study of shared clonotypes between healthy human individuals. Study conclusions and caveats: A limitation of the genetic and exposure-history diversity represented arose from few donors.

V lost 1 base and J 10 bases, leaving 16 bases between the germline ends. Germline loops: CDR1 SGHDT, CDR2 YYEEEE. The CDR3 has 14 residues. For this clone: What it recognizes is unknown.

The protocol was immunoSEQ multiplex PCR, while the TCRdb copy is restricted to in-frame clones and leaves out a portion. The sample carries around 2.5 million clones, over 85% recorded once. The chain recombines TRBV5-6 with TRBJ2-3; possibly TRBD2 for D (6 bases). Sequenced material: naive CD4+ T cells from PBMCs. Subset denoted: CD45RA+ positively selected. The sequence came from a man aged 18 to 29 in good health. Some clones in this sample may be carry-over from other donors' samples. Here the CDR3 DNA reads TGTGCCAGCAGCTTGTCGGGAGTGAGCCTGGCGCAGTATTTT. Its protein is CASSLSGVSLAQYF.